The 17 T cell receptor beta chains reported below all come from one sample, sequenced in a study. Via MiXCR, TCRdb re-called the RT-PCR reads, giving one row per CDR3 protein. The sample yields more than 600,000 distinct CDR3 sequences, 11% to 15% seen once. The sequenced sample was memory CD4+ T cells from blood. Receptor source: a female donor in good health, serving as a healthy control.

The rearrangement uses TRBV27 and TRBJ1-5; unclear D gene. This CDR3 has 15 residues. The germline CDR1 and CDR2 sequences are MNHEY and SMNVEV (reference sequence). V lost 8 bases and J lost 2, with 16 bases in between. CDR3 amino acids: CASRPLDAGNQPQHF. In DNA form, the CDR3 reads TGTGCCAGCCGCCCTTTGGATGCGGGCAATCAGCCCCAGCATTTT.

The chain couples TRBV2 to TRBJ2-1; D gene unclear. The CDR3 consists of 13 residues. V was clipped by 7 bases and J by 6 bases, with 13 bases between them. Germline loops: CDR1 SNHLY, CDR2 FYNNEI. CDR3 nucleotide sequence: TGTGCCAGCAACACCGATCATGGCAATGAGCAGTTCTTC. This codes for CASNTDHGNEQFF. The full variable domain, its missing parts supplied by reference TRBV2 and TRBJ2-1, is EPEVTQTPSHQVTQMGQEVILRCVPISNHLYFYWYRQILGQKVEFLVSFYNNEISEKSEIFDDQFSVERPDGSNFTLKIRSTKLEDSAMYFCASNTDHGNEQFFGPGTRLTVL.

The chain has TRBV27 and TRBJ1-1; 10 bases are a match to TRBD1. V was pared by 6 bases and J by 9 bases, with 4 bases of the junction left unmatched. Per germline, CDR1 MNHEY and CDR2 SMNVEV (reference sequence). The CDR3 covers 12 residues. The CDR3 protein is CASSLTGGKAFF. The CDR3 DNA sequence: TGTGCCAGCAGCCTGACAGGGGGCAAAGCTTTCTTT.

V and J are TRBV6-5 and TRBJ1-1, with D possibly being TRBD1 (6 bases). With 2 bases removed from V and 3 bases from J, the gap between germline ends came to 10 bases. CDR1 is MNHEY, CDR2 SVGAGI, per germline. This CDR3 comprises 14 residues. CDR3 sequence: CASSYTPGDTEAFF. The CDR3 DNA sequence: TGTGCCAGCAGTTACACACCAGGGGACACTGAAGCTTTCTTT.

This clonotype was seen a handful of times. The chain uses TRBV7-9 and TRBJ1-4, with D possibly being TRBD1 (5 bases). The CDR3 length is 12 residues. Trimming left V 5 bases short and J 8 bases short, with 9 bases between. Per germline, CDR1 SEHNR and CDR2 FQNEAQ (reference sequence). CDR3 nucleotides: TGTGCCAGCAGCCGCGAGGGGGAAAAACTGTTTTTT. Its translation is CASSREGEKLFF.

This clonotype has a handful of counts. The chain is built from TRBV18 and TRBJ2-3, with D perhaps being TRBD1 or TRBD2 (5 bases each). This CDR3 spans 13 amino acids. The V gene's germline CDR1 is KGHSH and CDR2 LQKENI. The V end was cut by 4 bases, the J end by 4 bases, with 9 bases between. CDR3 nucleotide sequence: TGTGCCAGCTCACTGCCGGGACCAGATACGCAGTATTTT. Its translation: CASSLPGPDTQYF.

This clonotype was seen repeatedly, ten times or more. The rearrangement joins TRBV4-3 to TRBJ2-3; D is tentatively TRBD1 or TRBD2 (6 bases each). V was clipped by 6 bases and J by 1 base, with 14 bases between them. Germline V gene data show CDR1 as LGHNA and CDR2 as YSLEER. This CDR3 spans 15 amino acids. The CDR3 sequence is CASSPGGGGTDTQYF. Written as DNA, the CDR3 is TGCGCCAGCAGTCCCGGAGGGGGTGGCACAGATACGCAGTATTTT.

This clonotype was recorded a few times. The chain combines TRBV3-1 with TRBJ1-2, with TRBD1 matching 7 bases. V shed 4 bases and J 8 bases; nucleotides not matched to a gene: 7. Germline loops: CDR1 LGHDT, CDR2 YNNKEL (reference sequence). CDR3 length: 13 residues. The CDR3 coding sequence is TGTGCCAGCAGCCTCCGGGACAGTGGCGGCTACACCTTC. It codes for CASSLRDSGGYTF. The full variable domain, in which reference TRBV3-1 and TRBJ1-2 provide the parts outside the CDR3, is DTAVSQTPKYLVTQMGNDKSIKCEQNLGHDTMYWYKQDSKKFLKIMFSYNNKELIINETVPNRFSPKSPDKAHLNLHINSLELGDSAVYFCASSLRDSGGYTFGSGTRLTVV.

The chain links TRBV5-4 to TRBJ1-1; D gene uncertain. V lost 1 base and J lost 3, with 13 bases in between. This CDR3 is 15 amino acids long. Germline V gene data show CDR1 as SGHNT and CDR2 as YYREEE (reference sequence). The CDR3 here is CASSLNGYGYTEAFF. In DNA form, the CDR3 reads TGTGCCAGCAGCTTGAATGGGTATGGGTACACTGAAGCTTTCTTT.

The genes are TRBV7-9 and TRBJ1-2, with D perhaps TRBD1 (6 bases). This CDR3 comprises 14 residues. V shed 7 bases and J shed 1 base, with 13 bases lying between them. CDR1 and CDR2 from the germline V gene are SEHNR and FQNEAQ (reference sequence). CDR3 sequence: CASTRDTINYGYTF. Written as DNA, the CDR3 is TGTGCCAGCACCCGGGACACCATTAACTATGGCTACACCTTC.

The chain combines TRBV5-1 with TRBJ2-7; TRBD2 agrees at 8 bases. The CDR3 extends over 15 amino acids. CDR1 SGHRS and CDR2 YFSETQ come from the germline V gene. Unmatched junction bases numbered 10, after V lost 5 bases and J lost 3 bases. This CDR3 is CASSPRVAGGYEQYF. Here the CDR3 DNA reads TGCGCCAGCAGTCCTCGAGTGGCGGGGGGCTACGAGCAGTACTTC.

The CDR3 sequence is CASRSVGLEKAFF. DNA of the CDR3: TGTGCCAGCAGATCCGTGGGGCTGGAAAAAGCTTTCTTT. The chain is built from TRBV7-8 and TRBJ1-1, with a tentative D call TRBD1 (5 bases). Germline lookup yields CDR1 SGHVS and CDR2 FQNEAQ. V lost 6 bases and J lost 9, with 17 bases in between. This CDR3 has 13 residues.

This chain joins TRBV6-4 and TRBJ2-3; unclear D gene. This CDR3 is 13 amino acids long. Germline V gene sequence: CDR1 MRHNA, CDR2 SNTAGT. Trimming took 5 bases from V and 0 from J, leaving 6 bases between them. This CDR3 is CASSKGSTDTQYF. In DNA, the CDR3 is TGTGCCAGCAGTAAAGGAAGCACAGATACGCAGTATTTT.

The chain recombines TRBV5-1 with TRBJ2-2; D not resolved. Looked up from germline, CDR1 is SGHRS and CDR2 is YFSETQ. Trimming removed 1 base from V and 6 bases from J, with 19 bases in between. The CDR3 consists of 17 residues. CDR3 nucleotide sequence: TGCGCCAGCAGCTTGTCTGTCAGCCTGACTGACTCCGGGGAGCTGTTTTTT. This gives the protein CASSLSVSLTDSGELFF.

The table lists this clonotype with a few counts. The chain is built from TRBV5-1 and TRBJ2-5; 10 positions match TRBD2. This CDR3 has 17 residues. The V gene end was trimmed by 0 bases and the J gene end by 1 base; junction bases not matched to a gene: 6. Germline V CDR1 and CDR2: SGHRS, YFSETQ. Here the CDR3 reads CASSLVGVAGGQETQYF. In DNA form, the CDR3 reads TGCGCCAGCAGCTTGGTAGGGGTAGCGGGAGGCCAAGAGACCCAGTACTTC.

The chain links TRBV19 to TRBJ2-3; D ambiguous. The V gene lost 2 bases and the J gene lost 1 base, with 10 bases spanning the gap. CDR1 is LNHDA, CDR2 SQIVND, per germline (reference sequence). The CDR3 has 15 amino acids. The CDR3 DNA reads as TGTGCCAGTAGTATATTCGGCGGACGCACAGATACGCAGTATTTT. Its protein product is CASSIFGGRTDTQYF.

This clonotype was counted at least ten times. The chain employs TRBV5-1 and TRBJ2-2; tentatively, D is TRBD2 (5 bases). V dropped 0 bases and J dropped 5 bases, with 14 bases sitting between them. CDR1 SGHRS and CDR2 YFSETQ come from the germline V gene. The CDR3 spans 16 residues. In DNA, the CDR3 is TGCGCCAGCAGCTTGGAGGCTCTAGCTTCGACCGGGGAGCTGTTTTTT. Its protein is CASSLEALASTGELFF. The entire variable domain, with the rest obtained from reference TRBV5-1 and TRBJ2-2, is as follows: KAGVTQTPRYLIKTRGQQVTLSCSPISGHRSVSWYQQTPGQGLQFLFEYFSETQRNKGNFPGRFSGRQFSNSRSEMNVSTLELGDSALYLCASSLEALASTGELFFGEGSRLTVL.